A selection of T cell receptor beta chains follows, all from one sample in a study of human T cells and chemical hapten exposure. TCRdb re-analysed the 5' RACE reads in MiXCR, keeping a single row per CDR3 protein. The sample holds roughly 120,000 distinct CDR3 sequences, around 20% seen once. The receptor set was obtained from a human donor in good health. CDR3s include the opening cysteine and the closing phenylalanine or tryptophan. A D gene is named only where the DNA matches it firmly. A clone size is listed for some rows: how often the clone was seen (once, few, many), or a class if it is expanded.

few	TRBV7-9	.	TRBJ1-6	CASSLRGSDSPLHF	TGTGCCAGCAGCTTACGGGGGTCGGATTCACCCCTCCACTTT
.	TRBV5-1	.	TRBJ1-1	CASGRTANTEAFF	TGCGCCAGCGGAAGGACGGCGAACACTGAAGCTTTCTTT
many	TRBV3-1	.	TRBJ2-7	CASSRAGYEQYF	TGTGCCAGCAGCCGGGCAGGATACGAGCAGTACTTC
.	TRBV6-5	.	TRBJ1-1	CASRVQGNTEAFF	TGTGCCAGCAGAGTACAGGGAAACACTGAAGCTTTCTTT
few	TRBV5-1	.	TRBJ2-3	CASSLAKSFTPLGDTQYF	TGCGCCAGCAGCTTGGCCAAATCTTTTACCCCTCTGGGCGATACGCAGTATTTT
.	TRBV20-1	.	TRBJ2-3	CSAEVSGSTDTQYF	TGCAGTGCGGAGGTGTCGGGGAGCACAGATACGCAGTATTTT
few	TRBV20-1	.	TRBJ2-4	CSAERPLATKNIQYF	TGCAGTGCGGAAAGACCCCTAGCGACCAAAAACATTCAGTACTTC
few	TRBV6-1	TRBD2	TRBJ2-3	CASSEVPGLAADTQYF	TGTGCCAGCAGTGAAGTGCCGGGACTAGCGGCAGATACGCAGTATTTT
.	TRBV5-1	TRBD2	TRBJ2-3	CASSIGLAGSADTQYF	TGCGCCAGCAGCATCGGACTAGCGGGGTCCGCAGATACGCAGTATTTT
few	TRBV20-1	.	TRBJ1-1	CSARGWTANTEAFF	TGCAGTGCTAGAGGCTGGACAGCGAACACTGAAGCTTTCTTT
once	TRBV4-1	.	TRBJ1-1	CASSQRRRTEAFF	TGCGCCAGCAGCCAAAGAAGGAGGACTGAAGCTTTCTTT
.	TRBV18	TRBD1	TRBJ2-3	CASSPGTGSDTQYF	TGTGCCAGCTCACCCGGGACAGGGAGCGATACGCAGTATTTT
.	TRBV27	TRBD1	TRBJ1-1	CASTQGAEAFF	TGTGCCAGCACCCAGGGGGCTGAAGCTTTCTTT
.	TRBV10-3	.	TRBJ2-7	CAISEEDPGRTVPSYEQYF	TGTGCCATCAGTGAGGAGGATCCCGGACGGACAGTACCTTCTTACGAGCAGTACTTC
few	TRBV6-5	TRBD1	TRBJ2-7	CASRQDRRIYEQYF	TGTGCCAGCAGACAGGACAGGAGAATCTACGAGCAGTACTTC
.	TRBV14	TRBD2	TRBJ2-1	CASSRSGTRAEQFF	TGTGCCAGCAGTCGCAGCGGGACTAGAGCTGAGCAGTTCTTC
.	TRBV4-2	.	TRBJ2-1	CASSQEQGYYNEQFF	TGTGCCAGCAGCCAAGAACAGGGCTACTACAATGAGCAGTTCTTC
.	TRBV29-1	.	TRBJ1-1	CSVVRGVTEAFF	TGCAGCGTTGTCCGGGGCGTCACTGAAGCTTTCTTT
.	TRBV12-3/TRBV12-4	.	TRBJ2-7	CASSSDGTYEQYF	TGTGCCAGCAGTTCCGACGGGACCTACGAGCAGTACTTC
few	TRBV5-6	TRBD1	TRBJ2-1	CASSLWTGNYNEQFF	TGTGCCAGCAGCTTGTGGACAGGGAACTACAATGAGCAGTTCTTC
few	TRBV12-3/TRBV12-4	.	TRBJ2-1	CASMNHLADSSYNEQFF	TGTGCCAGCATGAACCATCTAGCGGACAGCTCCTACAATGAGCAGTTCTTC
few	TRBV30	TRBD2	TRBJ2-7	CAWGHGTSGPVPGPYEQYF	TGTGCCTGGGGGCACGGGACTAGCGGGCCCGTTCCCGGACCCTACGAGCAGTACTTC
.	TRBV19	.	TRBJ1-5	CASSIVPGYQPQHF	TGTGCCAGTAGTATAGTTCCAGGGTATCAGCCCCAGCATTTT
.	TRBV30	.	TRBJ1-5	CAWSLRQDQPQHF	TGTGCCTGGAGTCTGAGACAGGATCAGCCCCAGCATTTT
.	TRBV6-5	.	TRBJ1-1	CASSFQGPGVTEAFF	TGTGCCAGCAGTTTCCAGGGCCCTGGGGTCACTGAAGCTTTCTTT
few	TRBV7-9	TRBD1	TRBJ2-7	CASSLTGRGYEQYF	TGTGCCAGCAGCTTAACTGGCAGGGGGTACGAGCAGTACTTC
few	TRBV3-1	.	TRBJ2-5	CASSHRKETQYF	TGTGCCAGCAGCCATAGGAAAGAGACCCAGTACTTC
few	TRBV7-9	.	TRBJ2-1	CASSLVRRYNEQFF	TGTGCCAGCAGCTTAGTAAGGCGGTACAATGAGCAGTTCTTC
few	TRBV20-1	TRBD1	TRBJ1-6	CSAPGQDNSPLHF	TGCAGTGCACCGGGACAGGATAATTCACCCCTCCACTTT
.	TRBV15	.	TRBJ1-5	CATSSRDFGPSNQPQHF	TGTGCCACCAGCAGTAGGGACTTCGGACCTAGCAATCAGCCCCAGCATTTT
.	TRBV12-3/TRBV12-4	TRBD1	TRBJ1-1	CASSSRQGGDTEAFF	TGTGCCAGCAGCTCTAGACAGGGGGGAGACACTGAAGCTTTCTTT
few	TRBV28	.	TRBJ2-6	CASGRQLGSGANVLTF	TGTGCCAGCGGGAGACAATTGGGCTCTGGGGCCAACGTCCTGACTTTC
many	TRBV3-1	.	TRBJ2-1	CASSQRGSSYNEQFF	TGTGCCAGCAGCCAACGGGGGAGCTCCTACAATGAGCAGTTCTTC
.	TRBV27	.	TRBJ2-2	CASSLSKGRPNTGELFF	TGTGCCAGCAGTTTATCGAAGGGGCGTCCGAACACCGGGGAGCTGTTTTTT
few	TRBV24-1	TRBD1	TRBJ2-3	CATSALKGAGDTQYF	TGTGCCACCAGTGCGCTGAAGGGGGCGGGAGATACGCAGTATTTT
once	TRBV10-3	.	TRBJ1-1	CAISVNGRNTEAFF	TGTGCCATCAGTGTTAACGGACGGAACACTGAAGCTTTCTTT
many	TRBV10-3	TRBD2	TRBJ2-3	CAILAGGTDTQYF	TGTGCCATCCTAGCGGGAGGCACAGATACGCAGTATTTT
.	TRBV7-9	TRBD1	TRBJ1-2	CASSSFGTGGLSNYGYTF	TGTGCCAGCAGCTCCTTCGGGACAGGGGGTCTGTCGAACTATGGCTACACCTTC
many	TRBV28	.	TRBJ2-7	CASSLPDRNFYEQYF	TGTGCCAGCAGTCTTCCAGACAGGAATTTCTACGAGCAGTACTTC
.	TRBV5-1	TRBD2	TRBJ2-3	CASSLGLAGALQDTQYF	TGCGCCAGCAGCTTAGGGCTAGCGGGAGCTTTGCAAGATACGCAGTATTTT
few	TRBV3-1	TRBD2	TRBJ2-3	CASSGGLLVADTQYF	TGTGCCAGCAGCGGGGGACTACTTGTAGCAGATACGCAGTATTTT